What follows describes a single TCR beta chain. The authors drew 7.5 to 10 milliliters of peripheral blood from each donor. PBMCs, at least 7 million per sample, were isolated. The data stem from a study of blood T cells in healthy people across ages. Alongside a J-beta primer mix, a sample-barcoded 5' primer served in a second PCR lasting roughly 6 to 11 cycles. TCRdb passed the 5' RACE reads through MiXCR, listing each CDR3 protein once. Altogether 550,000 to 600,000 distinct CDR3 sequences are present, 40% to 55% being singletons, with the ten largest covering about 22%. Germline-derived CDR1 and CDR2 are DFQATT and SNEGSKA (reference sequence). The CDR3 contains 15 residues. Unmatched junction bases numbered 11, after V lost 3 bases and J lost 5 bases.

The source material was blood. The chain has TRBV20-1 and TRBJ2-5, with 8 bases identical to TRBD2. This TCR was recovered from a man older than 75 in good health. The DNA of the CDR3 is TGCAGTGCTAGCCCTAGCGGGCGCCATGGGGAGACCCAGTACTTC. The encoded protein is CSASPSGRHGETQYF.